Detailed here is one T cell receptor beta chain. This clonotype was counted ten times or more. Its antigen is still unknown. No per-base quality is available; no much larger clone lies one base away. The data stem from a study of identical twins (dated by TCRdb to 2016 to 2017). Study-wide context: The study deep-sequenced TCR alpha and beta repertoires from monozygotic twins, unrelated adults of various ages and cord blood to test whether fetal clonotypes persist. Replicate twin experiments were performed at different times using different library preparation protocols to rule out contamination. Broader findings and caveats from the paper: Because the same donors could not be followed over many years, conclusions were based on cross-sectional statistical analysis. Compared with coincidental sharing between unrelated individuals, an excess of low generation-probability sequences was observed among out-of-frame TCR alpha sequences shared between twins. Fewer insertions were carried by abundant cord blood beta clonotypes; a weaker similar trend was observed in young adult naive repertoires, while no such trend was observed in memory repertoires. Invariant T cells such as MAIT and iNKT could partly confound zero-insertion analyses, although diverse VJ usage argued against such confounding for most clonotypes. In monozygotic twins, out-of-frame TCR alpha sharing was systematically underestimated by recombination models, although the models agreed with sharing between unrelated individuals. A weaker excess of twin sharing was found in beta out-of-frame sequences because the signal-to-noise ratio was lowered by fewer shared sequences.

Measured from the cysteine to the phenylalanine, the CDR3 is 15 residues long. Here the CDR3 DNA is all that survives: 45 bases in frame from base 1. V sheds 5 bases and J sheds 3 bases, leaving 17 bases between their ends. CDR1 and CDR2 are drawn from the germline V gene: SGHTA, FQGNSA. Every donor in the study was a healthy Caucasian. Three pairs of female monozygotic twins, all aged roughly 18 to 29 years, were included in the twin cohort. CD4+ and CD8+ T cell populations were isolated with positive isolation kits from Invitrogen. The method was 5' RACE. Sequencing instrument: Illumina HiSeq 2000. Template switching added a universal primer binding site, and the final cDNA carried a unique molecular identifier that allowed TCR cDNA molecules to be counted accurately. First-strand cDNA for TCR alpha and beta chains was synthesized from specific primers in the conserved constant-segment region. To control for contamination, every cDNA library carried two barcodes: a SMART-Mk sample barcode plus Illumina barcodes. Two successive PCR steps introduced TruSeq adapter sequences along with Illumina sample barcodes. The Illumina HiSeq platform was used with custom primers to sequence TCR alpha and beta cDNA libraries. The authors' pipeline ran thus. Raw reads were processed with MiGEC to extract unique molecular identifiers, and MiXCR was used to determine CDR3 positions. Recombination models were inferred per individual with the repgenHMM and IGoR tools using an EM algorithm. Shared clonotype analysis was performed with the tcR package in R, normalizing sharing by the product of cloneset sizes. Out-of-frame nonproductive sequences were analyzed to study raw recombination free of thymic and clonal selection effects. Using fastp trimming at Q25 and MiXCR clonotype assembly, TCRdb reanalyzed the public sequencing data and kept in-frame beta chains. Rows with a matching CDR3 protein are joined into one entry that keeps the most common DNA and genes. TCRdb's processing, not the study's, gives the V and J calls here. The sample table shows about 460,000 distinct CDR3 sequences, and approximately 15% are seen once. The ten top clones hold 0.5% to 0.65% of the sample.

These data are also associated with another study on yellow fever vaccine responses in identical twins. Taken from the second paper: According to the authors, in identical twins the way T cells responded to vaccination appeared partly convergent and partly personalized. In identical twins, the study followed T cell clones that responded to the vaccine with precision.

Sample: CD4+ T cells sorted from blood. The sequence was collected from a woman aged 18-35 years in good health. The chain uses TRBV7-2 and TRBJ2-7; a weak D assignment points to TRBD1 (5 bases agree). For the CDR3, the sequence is CASSLRQPTVYEQYF. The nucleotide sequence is TGTGCCAGCAGCCTACGACAGCCGACAGTCTACGAGCAGTACTTC.